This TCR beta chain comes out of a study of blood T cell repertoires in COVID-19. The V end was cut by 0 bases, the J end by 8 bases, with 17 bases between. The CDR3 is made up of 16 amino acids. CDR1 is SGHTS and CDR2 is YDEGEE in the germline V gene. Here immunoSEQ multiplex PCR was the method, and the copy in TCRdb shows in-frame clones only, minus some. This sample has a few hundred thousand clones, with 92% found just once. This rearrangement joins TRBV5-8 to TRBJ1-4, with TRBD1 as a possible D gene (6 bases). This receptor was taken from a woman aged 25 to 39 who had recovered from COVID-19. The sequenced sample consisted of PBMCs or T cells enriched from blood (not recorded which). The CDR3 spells CASSLGGGNVNEKLFF. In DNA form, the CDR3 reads TGTGCCAGCAGCTTGGGAGGGGGAAATGTGAACGAAAAACTGTTTTTT.